This passage covers 29 T cell receptor beta chains from one sample sequenced in a study of T cell responses to AZD1222 COVID-19 vaccine. Profiling relied on immunoSEQ multiplex PCR, and the TCRdb table lists in-frame clones only, not all of them. There are over 100,000 clones in the sample; 88% occur only once, and 9.5% to 15% lies in the top ten. This material consisted of peripheral blood, taken on day 0 of MenACWY control vaccination. All receptors derive from an adult in good health.

The V gene is TRBV11-1, the J gene TRBJ2-7; 10 positions match TRBD2. The CDR3 is made up of 16 amino acids. V lost 2 bases to trimming and J lost 6 bases; unmatched junction nucleotides: 10. Germline V lookup: CDR1 SGHAT, CDR2 FQDESV (reference sequence). This CDR3 reads CASSLNGAGGPLEQYF. The CDR3 DNA is TGTGCCAGCAGCTTAAATGGAGCGGGAGGGCCGCTCGAGCAGTACTTC.

There are a few counts of this clone. The CDR3 spells CASSPGQGNTEAFF. DNA for the CDR3: TGTGCCAGCAGCCCGGGACAGGGGAACACTGAAGCTTTCTTT. The genes are TRBV11-2 and TRBJ1-1; TRBD1 agrees at 9 bases. With 5 bases clipped from V and 1 base from J, the junction kept 2 bases outside the gene matches. There are 14 residues in the CDR3. Germline CDR1 reads SGHAT; CDR2 reads FQNNGV. Full variable domain (missing parts from reference TRBV11-2 and TRBJ1-1): EAGVAQSPRYKIIEKRQSVAFWCNPISGHATLYWYQQILGQGPKLLIQFQNNGVVDDSQLPKDRFSAERLKGVDSTLKIQPAKLEDSAVYLCASSPGQGNTEAFFGQGTRLTVV.

The chain has TRBV5-1 and TRBJ2-2; perhaps TRBD2 as D (5 bases). In germline, CDR1 is SGHRS, CDR2 YFSETQ. V dropped 4 bases and J dropped 1 base, with 11 bases sitting between them. The CDR3 covers 15 residues. The CDR3 nucleotides are TGCGCCAGCAGCCTTTACGGGGAGAACACCGGGGAGCTGTTTTTT. It specifies CASSLYGENTGELFF.

This clone was seen just once. The J gene is TRBJ1-1, the V gene TRBV6-5; 7 bases fit TRBD1. CDR3 length: 14 amino acids. V trimming: 5 bases; J trimming: 2 bases; junction bases outside the gene matches: 5. Germline V gene lookup returns CDR1 MNHEY and CDR2 SVGAGI. CDR3 nucleotide sequence: TGTGCCAGCAGTCAACAGGGGACCAACACTGAAGCTTTCTTT. Encoded protein: CASSQQGTNTEAFF.

The V call is TRBV4-3, the J call TRBJ1-6; D is ambiguous. CDR1 and CDR2 (germline): LGHNA, YSLEER. There are 16 residues in the CDR3. With 1 base removed from V and 7 bases from J, the gap between germline ends came to 14 bases. CDR3: CASSQASGPRNSPLHF. The CDR3 region has the DNA TGCGCCAGCAGCCAAGCCTCCGGGCCTAGAAATTCACCCCTCCACTTT.

V usage is TRBV28 and J usage is TRBJ2-1; D could derive from TRBD1 or TRBD2 (5 bases each). The CDR3 spans 15 residues. Trimming removed 7 bases from V and 0 bases from J, with 13 bases in between. Germline V CDR1 and CDR2: MDHEN, SYDVKM. The CDR3 sequence: CASTLWGNSYNEQFF. The CDR3 coding sequence is TGTGCCAGCACCCTCTGGGGGAACTCCTACAATGAGCAGTTCTTC.

The genes are TRBV7-8 and TRBJ2-7; D may be TRBD1 (6 bases). In germline, CDR1 is SGHVS, CDR2 FQNEAQ. The CDR3 runs to 15 residues. V shed 5 bases and J shed 5 bases, with 19 bases lying between them. CDR3 nucleotide sequence: TGTGCCAGCAGCGCCCGGGAAGGCAGGGGCGACGAGCAGTACTTC. It codes for CASSAREGRGDEQYF. The full variable domain, with the rest looked up from reference TRBV7-8 and TRBJ2-7, is GAGVSQSPRYKVAKRGQDVALRCDPISGHVSLFWYQQALGQGPEFLTYFQNEAQLDKSGLPSDRFFAERPEGSVSTLKIQRTQQEDSAVYLCASSAREGRGDEQYFGPGTRLTVT.

J is TRBJ2-2 and V is TRBV6-6, with 11 bases that match TRBD2. V was clipped by 6 bases and J by 1 base; unmatched bases: 4. Per germline, CDR1 MNHNY and CDR2 SVGAGI (reference sequence). The CDR3 totals 16 residues. CDR3 nucleotides: TGTGCCAGCAGAGACGGACTAGCGGGGAACACCGGGGAGCTGTTTTTT. This encodes CASRDGLAGNTGELFF.

J is TRBJ2-7 and V is TRBV6-4; tentatively, D is TRBD2 (6 bases). Germline-derived CDR1 and CDR2 are MRHNA and SNTAGT. The CDR3 loop spans 13 amino acids. Trimming took off 0 bases at V and 7 bases at J, with 10 bases between the two ends. The CDR3 region has the DNA TGTGCCAGCAGTGACTCTCAGGAGGGGGAGCAGTACTTC. Its translation is CASSDSQEGEQYF.

This rearrangement joins TRBV28 to TRBJ1-4, with 9 nucleotides matching TRBD1. The CDR3 length is 15 residues. Germline CDR1 and CDR2: MDHEN and SYDVKM. Trimming cost V 6 bases and J 7 bases; bases outside gene matches: 9. CDR3 DNA sequence: TGTGCCAGCAGCCGAACCGGGACAGGGACTGAAAAACTGTTTTTT. Protein product: CASSRTGTGTEKLFF.

The chain is built from TRBV5-1 and TRBJ1-2; maybe TRBD1 (6 bases). Trimming left V 5 bases short and J 0 bases short, with 11 bases between. Germline V gene sequence: CDR1 SGHRS, CDR2 YFSETQ. This CDR3 region has 14 residues. CDR3 coding DNA: TGCGCCAGCAGAACGGACAGACCTAACTATGGCTACACCTTC. It codes for CASRTDRPNYGYTF.

This rearrangement joins TRBV30 to TRBJ2-2; D perhaps matches TRBD1 (7 bases). Deletions cut 3 bases from V and 4 bases from J, with 12 bases between. Looked up from germline, CDR1 is GTSNPN and CDR2 is SVGIG (reference sequence). This CDR3 is 14 amino acids long. The CDR3 sequence is CAWRGGQSTGELFF. CDR3 DNA sequence: TGTGCCTGGAGGGGGGGACAGTCCACCGGGGAGCTGTTTTTT.

The chain links TRBV10-3 to TRBJ2-3, with TRBD2 identical over 7 bases. CDR1 is ENHRY, CDR2 SYGVKD, per germline. The CDR3 length is 14 residues. After removal of 7 bases from V and 4 bases from J, the junction contained 8 bases not matched to a gene. The DNA of the CDR3 is TGTGCCATCAACGGCGGGAGCAGGTCAGATACGCAGTATTTT. This codes for CAINGGSRSDTQYF.

This clone was seen a single time. The chain employs TRBV4-3 and TRBJ2-7, with D possibly called TRBD1 or TRBD2 (7 bases each). The V gene's germline CDR1 is LGHNA and CDR2 YSLEER. This CDR3 is built from 17 residues. Trimming took 0 bases from V and 2 from J, leaving 17 bases between them. DNA of the CDR3: TGCGCCAGCAGCCAAGAACCGCCAAGCGGGACAGCCTACGAGCAGTACTTC. Translated: CASSQEPPSGTAYEQYF.

This chain connects TRBV11-2 to TRBJ1-2; D is uncertain. Trimming shortened V by 0 bases and J by 4 bases, and 6 bases separated the two germline ends. Germline CDR1 SGHAT, CDR2 FQNNGV. The CDR3 spans 13 residues. The CDR3 DNA follows: TGTGCCAGCAGCTTAGAAGGAGGCTATGGCTACACCTTC. Protein product: CASSLEGGYGYTF.

The chain links TRBV29-1 to TRBJ2-7; 7 bases line up with TRBD2. Losses at the gene ends were 4 bases for V and 1 base for J; bases not matched to a gene: 7. The CDR3 is 14 amino acids. The germline gives CDR1 SQVTM, CDR2 ANQGSEA. The CDR3 protein is CSVGPSGNSYEQYF. DNA for the CDR3: TGCAGCGTTGGCCCCAGCGGGAATTCCTACGAGCAGTACTTC.

V is TRBV5-4 and J is TRBJ2-7, with a weak D call TRBD2 (6 bases). Trimming cost V 5 bases and J 6 bases, with 18 bases left between them. The CDR3 is 14 residues long. Germline CDR1 reads SGHNT; CDR2 reads YYREEE (reference sequence). CDR3 nucleotide sequence: TGTGCCAGCAGAAGTCCGGGACTCCCCGGCGAGCAGTACTTC. Amino acid sequence: CASRSPGLPGEQYF.

This chain joins TRBV29-1 and TRBJ2-7, with D possibly matching TRBD1 (8 bases). Trimming shortened V by 1 base and J by 2 bases, and 12 bases separated the two germline ends. The CDR3 is 14 residues long. The germline gives CDR1 SQVTM, CDR2 ANQGSEA. CDR3 sequence reads: CSVEGTGRAYEQYF. The CDR3 region has the DNA TGCAGCGTTGAAGGGACAGGGAGGGCCTACGAGCAGTACTTC.

This chain links TRBV28 with TRBJ2-7; D assignment may be TRBD1 or TRBD2 (5 bases each). Between the trimmed V and J ends, which lost 4 bases and 10 bases, there was a span of 23 bases. Per the germline V gene, CDR1 is MDHEN and CDR2 is SYDVKM. The CDR3 extends over 15 amino acids. This CDR3 reads CASSSSGTISHLQYF. CDR3 DNA sequence: TGTGCCAGCAGTTCCTCAGGGACGATTAGCCACCTACAGTACTTC.

This sequence joins TRBV28 and TRBJ2-7; no clear D gene. The ends were cut back, 5 bases at V and 5 bases at J, with 10 bases in the middle. The CDR3 is made up of 12 amino acids. Germline lookup yields CDR1 MDHEN and CDR2 SYDVKM. The DNA of the CDR3 is TGTGCCAGCAGTCCCTACACCGACGAGCAGTACTTC. It codes for CASSPYTDEQYF.

The gene calls are TRBV21-1 and TRBJ1-5; TRBD1, the table's D call, lacks a check against the DNA. TRBV21-1 is a documented pseudogene. The CDR3 spans 17 residues. The CDR3 bases are TGTGCCAGCAGCCCCTACCGGGACACCCTAATCAATCAGCCCCAGCATTTT. Amino acid sequence: CASSPYRDTLINQPQHF.

This clone appeared once. CDR3: CATSESGRAPETQYF. In DNA form, the CDR3 reads TGTGCCACCAGTGAAAGCGGGAGGGCCCCAGAGACCCAGTACTTC. The chain recombines TRBV24-1 with TRBJ2-5, with 10 nucleotides matching TRBD2. CDR1 is KGHDR, CDR2 SFDVKD, per germline. The trim removed 4 bases at V and 4 bases at J, leaving 5 bases unmatched. CDR3 length equals 15 residues.

By proportion, this clone is medium-sized. V is TRBV5-4 and J is TRBJ1-6; D might be TRBD1 (5 bases). The CDR3 length is 15 residues. The V gene lost 4 bases and the J gene lost 8 bases, with 16 bases spanning the gap. Germline values: CDR1 SGHNT, CDR2 YYREEE (reference sequence). The DNA for the CDR3 is TGTGCCAGCAGCCGCCAGTCGCAGGGTGATTCACCCCTCCACTTT. Encoded protein: CASSRQSQGDSPLHF.

The rearrangement uses TRBV30 and TRBJ2-5; D is unresolved. V was clipped by 0 bases and J by 5 bases, with 13 bases between them. The CDR3 totals 14 residues. Looked up from germline, CDR1 is GTSNPN and CDR2 is SVGIG (reference sequence). CDR3 protein: CAWSVSFTYETQYF. DNA of the CDR3: TGTGCCTGGAGTGTAAGTTTCACGTACGAGACCCAGTACTTC.

V is TRBV18 and J is TRBJ1-2; tentative D call: TRBD1 (6 bases). V dropped 5 bases and J dropped 5 bases, with 18 bases sitting between them. The CDR3 covers 15 residues. CDR1 is KGHSH, CDR2 LQKENI, per germline. The CDR3 DNA reads TGTGCCAGCTCAGGACAGAAGGGGCTAGGATATGGCTACACCTTC. Its protein product is CASSGQKGLGYGYTF.

The J gene is TRBJ2-3, the V gene TRBV29-1; TRBD1 aligns across 8 bases. CDR1 SQVTM and CDR2 ANQGSEA come from the germline V gene. J gave up 1 base and V 2 bases, and 11 bases lay outside the gene matches. The length of the CDR3 is 17 residues. The CDR3 sequence: CSVEFRDRPRGTDTQYF. The CDR3 DNA reads TGCAGCGTTGAATTCCGGGACAGGCCACGGGGCACAGATACGCAGTATTTT.

The chain uses TRBV19 and TRBJ1-2; D ambiguous. Between the trimmed V and J ends, which lost 6 bases and 4 bases, there was a span of 12 bases. This CDR3 contains 13 residues. Per the germline V gene, CDR1 is LNHDA and CDR2 is SQIVND (reference sequence). The CDR3 reads CASSSDGFYGYTF. The CDR3 coding sequence is TGTGCCAGTAGCTCCGACGGGTTCTATGGCTACACCTTC.

This clone has a single count. This chain uses TRBV7-6 with TRBJ2-2, with D perhaps matching TRBD1 or TRBD2 (5 bases each). V was shortened by 5 bases and J by 7 bases, with 5 bases between the two germline ends. Germline values: CDR1 SGHVS, CDR2 FNYEAQ. CDR3 length: 11 amino acids. CDR3 bases: TGTGCCAGCAGCGGGGGCGGGGAGCTGTTTTTT. Its translation is CASSGGGELFF.

The J gene is TRBJ2-3, the V gene TRBV19; no clear D gene. Trimming took off 9 bases at V and 9 bases at J, with 16 bases between the two ends. This CDR3 spans 12 amino acids. Germline lookup yields CDR1 LNHDA and CDR2 SQIVND (reference sequence). The CDR3 region is CASPLSATTQYF. In DNA form, the CDR3 reads TGTGCCAGCCCCCTAAGCGCGACCACGCAGTATTTT. The full variable domain, with the rest looked up from reference TRBV19 and TRBJ2-3, is DGGITQSPKYLFRKEGQNVTLSCEQNLNHDAMYWYRQDPGQGLRLIYYSQIVNDFQKGDIAEGYSVSREKKESFPLTVTSAQKNPTAFYLCASPLSATTQYFGPGTRLTVL.